The 2 T cell receptor beta chains in this list originate from one sample, sequenced in a study of blood T cell repertoires in COVID-19. Profiling relied on immunoSEQ multiplex PCR, and the TCRdb table lists in-frame clones only, not all of them. The sample has over 100,000 clones; 84% are singletons. Material: peripheral blood. The receptors were gathered from a man in his sixties with acute or convalescent COVID-19.

The chain uses TRBV28 and TRBJ1-5, with D possibly being TRBD1 (6 bases). Trimming removed 2 bases at V and 3 bases at J, with 14 bases between. The CDR3 spans 16 residues. CDR1 is MDHEN and CDR2 is SYDVKM in the germline V gene. CDR3 nucleotide sequence: TGTGCCAGCAGTTTAGACCGCCAGGGGCCCAATCAGCCCCAGCATTTT. Translation gives CASSLDRQGPNQPQHF.

The chain couples TRBV10-2 to TRBJ2-1; no clear D gene. The CDR3 is 15 residues long. Germline V gene sequence: CDR1 WSHSY, CDR2 SAAADI. Trimming removed 4 bases from V and 0 bases from J, with 10 bases in between. The CDR3 nucleotides read TGCGCCAGCAGTGGAGATTCTGACTCCTACAATGAGCAGTTCTTC. This encodes CASSGDSDSYNEQFF.